One and the same sample provided the 15 T cell receptor beta chains below, sequenced in a study of sequential checkpoint blockade in melanoma. Treatment meaning: randomized to nivolumab then ipilimumab (arm A) or the reverse (arm B). This table comes from immunoSEQ multiplex PCR, and its TCRdb copy is limited to in-frame clones, with some not included. The sample records approximately 15,000 clones, 70% being singletons. The material was CD8+ T cells sorted from blood (inferred from file names), obtained from a patient given nivolumab and ipilimumab in sequence. Receptors originate from a human donor with melanoma.

The chain is built from TRBV30 and TRBJ2-7, with 9 nucleotides matching TRBD1. The CDR3 length is 14 residues. The V segment lost 1 base and the J segment 4 bases; nucleotides outside the gene matches: 5. The V gene's germline CDR1 is GTSNPN and CDR2 SVGIG (reference sequence). CDR3 sequence reads: CAWSGDRGMYEQYF. CDR3 bases: TGTGCCTGGAGTGGAGACAGGGGGATGTACGAGCAGTACTTC.

J is TRBJ2-5 and V is TRBV21-1; the table calls TRBD2, which could not be checked here. TRBV21-1 is labeled a pseudogene. The CDR3 extends over 15 amino acids. The DNA for the CDR3 is TGTGCCAGCAGCAAAAAGCGACTAGTCCAAGAGACCCAGTACTTC. Its protein is CASSKKRLVQETQYF.

V gene TRBV12-2 combines with J gene TRBJ2-2; the table's D call of TRBD2 was not tested on the DNA. TRBV12-2 is listed as a pseudogene. CDR3 size: 19 residues. The CDR3 DNA sequence: TGTGCAAGTCGCTTTGCAAAAGCCGGGACTAGCGTTTCCACCGGGGAGCTGTTTTTT. This sequence encodes CASRFAKAGTSVSTGELFF.

The genes are TRBV7-9 and TRBJ1-5, with 9 bases fitting TRBD1. Trimming at V came to 5 bases and at J to 6 bases, leaving 5 bases not matched to a gene. The CDR3 length is 14 residues. Germline lookup yields CDR1 SEHNR and CDR2 FQNEAQ (reference sequence). Here the CDR3 reads CASSPGQGFQPQHF. The CDR3 DNA follows: TGTGCCAGCAGCCCGGGACAGGGCTTTCAGCCCCAGCATTTT.

The gene calls are TRBV9 and TRBJ1-1; TRBD1 aligns across 8 bases. Germline values: CDR1 SGDLS, CDR2 YYNGEE. V dropped 0 bases and J dropped 4; count of bases not matched to a gene: 2. The CDR3 has 14 amino acids. In nucleotides, the CDR3 is TGTGCCAGCAGCGTAGGGGGGACAGGCACTGAAGCTTTCTTT. Translated: CASSVGGTGTEAFF.

V is TRBV11-2 and J is TRBJ2-5, with 8 nucleotides matching TRBD2. Trimming cost V 7 bases and J 4 bases; bases outside gene matches: 14. This CDR3 has 16 residues. The germline gives CDR1 SGHAT, CDR2 FQNNGV. As DNA, the CDR3 is TGTGCCAGCAAAGCGTCGCTACTAGCGGACAGAGAGACCCAGTACTTC. Amino acid sequence: CASKASLLADRETQYF.

This chain connects TRBV5-1 to TRBJ2-1; 14 bases are shared with TRBD2. Trimming cost V 4 bases and J 6 bases; bases outside gene matches: 3. CDR3 length: 15 residues. CDR1 is SGHRS, CDR2 YFSETQ, per germline. The CDR3 loop reads CASSAGTSGSNEQFF. DNA of the CDR3: TGCGCCAGCAGCGCCGGGACTAGCGGGAGCAATGAGCAGTTCTTC.

This chain uses TRBV5-6 with TRBJ1-5; 11 nucleotides align to TRBD1. This CDR3 has 16 residues. The V and J ends lost 2 bases and 4 bases, in that order; junction bases with no gene match: 5. Germline V gene lookup returns CDR1 SGHDT and CDR2 YYEEEE. CDR3 amino acids: CASSFGQGALNQPQHF. CDR3 sequence (DNA): TGTGCCAGCAGCTTTGGACAGGGGGCGCTGAATCAGCCCCAGCATTTT. Drawing the rest from reference TRBV5-6 and TRBJ1-5, the complete variable domain is DAGVTQSPTHLIKTRGQQVTLRCSPKSGHDTVSWYQQALGQGPQFIFQYYEEEERQRGNFPDRFSGHQFPNYSSELNVNALLLGDSALYLCASSFGQGALNQPQHFGDGTRLSIL.

V gene TRBV23-1 combines with J gene TRBJ1-2; TRBD1 agrees at 7 bases. TRBV23-1 is recorded as an ORF, its role being uncertain. Trimming removed 3 bases from V and 7 bases from J; junction bases left unmatched: 17. The CDR3 sequence is 17 residues long. The CDR3: CASSHLRTGPTPTGYTF. In nucleotides, the CDR3 is TGCGCCAGCAGTCATTTGCGGACAGGACCCACCCCCACTGGCTACACCTTC.

The rearrangement uses TRBV7-8 and TRBJ1-1; D may be TRBD1 (5 bases). From germline, CDR1 is SGHVS and CDR2 FQNEAQ. The V end was cut by 5 bases, the J end by 0 bases, with 10 bases between. The CDR3 is made up of 14 amino acids. CDR3: CASSVGALNTEAFF. CDR3 DNA: TGTGCCAGCAGCGTAGGGGCCTTGAACACTGAAGCTTTCTTT.

J is TRBJ2-6 and V is TRBV15, with D possibly matching TRBD1 (5 bases). Trimming stripped 0 bases from V and 2 bases from J, with 5 bases between. Germline V gene lookup returns CDR1 LNHNV and CDR2 YYDKDF (reference sequence). CDR3 length equals 15 residues. The CDR3 region has the DNA TGTGCCACCAGCAGAGACAGGGCTGGGGCCAACGTCCTGACTTTC. This codes for CATSRDRAGANVLTF.

This chain joins TRBV25-1 and TRBJ2-7; D is ambiguous. This CDR3 is built from 11 residues. Germline V gene sequence: CDR1 MGHDK, CDR2 SYGVNS. Trimming removed 3 bases at V and 3 bases at J, with 3 bases between. CDR3 nucleotides: TGTGCCAGCAGTGACAGCTACGAGCAGTACTTC. This translates into CASSDSYEQYF.

This rearrangement joins TRBV9 to TRBJ2-7; 8 bases agree with TRBD2. The CDR3 contains 14 residues. From germline, CDR1 is SGDLS and CDR2 YYNGEE. V lost 0 bases, J lost 4 bases, and 3 bases stayed unmatched. CDR3 in DNA: TGTGCCAGCAGCGTAGCGGGCGGGGGGTACGAGCAGTACTTC. This encodes CASSVAGGGYEQYF. Full variable domain (rest looked up from reference TRBV9 and TRBJ2-7): DSGVTQTPKHLITATGQRVTLRCSPRSGDLSVYWYQQSLDQGLQFLIQYYNGEERAKGNILERFSAQQFPDLHSELNLSSLELGDSALYFCASSVAGGGYEQYFGPGTRLTVT.

This clone has a single count. CDR3 nucleotide sequence: TGTGCCAGTAGTAGTTGGGACAGGGATCAAGAGACCCAGTACTTC. This translates into CASSSWDRDQETQYF. The rearrangement uses TRBV19 and TRBJ2-5, with TRBD1 identical over 9 bases. The CDR3 totals 15 residues. Germline V gene lookup returns CDR1 LNHDA and CDR2 SQIVND (reference sequence). Trimming removed 4 bases from V and 2 bases from J; junction bases left unmatched: 5.

The gene calls are TRBV7-8 and TRBJ2-4; the match to TRBD1 covers 7 bases. J lost 3 bases, V lost 5 bases, and 7 bases had no gene match. Germline CDR1 reads SGHVS; CDR2 reads FQNEAQ. The CDR3 spans 15 residues. CDR3 amino acids: CASSTPGGGKNIQYF. DNA of the CDR3: TGTGCCAGCAGCACGCCAGGGGGTGGCAAAAACATTCAGTACTTC.